The entry that follows covers one TCR beta chain sequence. Antigen: not known. The source of the sample is a study of T cell responses to AZD1222 COVID-19 vaccine. Study-level findings and limits: White British people made up most donors, females outnumbered males, and clonal diversity was possibly underestimated. Increased Spike-specific TCR breadth and depth were observed after two AZD1222 doses. The reported proportion of spike-specific TCRs targeting unmutated variant regions was nearly half. There were vaccine-associated CD4 TCRs across spike, dominant at 160-218 and 743-854.

Sequencing was performed with immunoSEQ multiplex PCR; in TCRdb, only in-frame clones are kept and a portion is missing. The sample holds 150,000 to 200,000 clones, about 92% seen once. V trimming: 6 bases; J trimming: 2 bases; junction bases outside the gene matches: 5. The CDR3 has 14 residues. The germline gives CDR1 ENHRY, CDR2 SYGVKD. The specimen comprised peripheral blood, sampled on day 0 of AZD1222 vaccination. This TCR came from an adult in good health. The chain couples TRBV10-3 to TRBJ2-7; 9 positions match TRBD1. As DNA, the CDR3 is TGTGCCATCAGCCCCGGGACAGGGCCCTACGAGCAGTACTTC. Translated, it gives CAISPGTGPYEQYF.